The present T cell receptor (beta chain) was sequenced within a study of cytomegalovirus exposure and HLA in healthy donors. Whole-study results and caveats: In a later analysis, most CMV-associated TCR beta chains appeared HLA-restricted.

Germline V gene lookup returns CDR1 SGHRS and CDR2 YFSETQ. V was clipped by 1 base and J by 0 bases, with 16 bases between them. CDR3 size: 17 residues. A multiplex PCR was run with 60 Vbeta primers and 13 Jbeta primers. Measured with immunoSEQ multiplex PCR; TCRdb has only the in-frame clones, and not every one. This table has around 64,000 clones, about four fifths appearing once. As to this clone: The antigen remains unidentified.

The origin of this receptor is a man aged 18 to 29 in good health and CMV-seropositive. The chain is built from TRBV5-1 and TRBJ1-1; tentative D call: TRBD1 (6 bases). Sequenced sample: PBMCs. The DNA of the CDR3 is TGCGCCAGCAGCTTGAACCCTCCGGGACACTTGAACACTGAAGCTTTCTTT. Translation: CASSLNPPGHLNTEAFF.